These 10 T cell receptor beta chains came from one sample sequenced in a study of neurological immune-mediated disorders. A single record per CDR3 protein comes from TCRdb applying MiXCR to the 5' RACE reads. The sample lists more than 70,000 distinct CDR3 sequences, about a sixth seen once, with approximately 15% in the top ten. Material: PBMCs. These TCRs come from a woman between 35 and 50 years old in good health.

In this sample, this clonotype turned up many times. The gene calls are TRBV6-6 and TRBJ1-2; D is uncertain. Germline lookup yields CDR1 MNHNY and CDR2 SVGAGI (reference sequence). The CDR3 sequence is 15 residues long. V was shortened by 2 bases and J by 2 bases, with 12 bases between the two germline ends. The CDR3 protein is CASSYESANNYGYTF. DNA for the CDR3: TGTGCCAGCAGTTACGAGTCGGCAAACAACTATGGCTACACCTTC.

This clonotype was detected only a few times. V usage is TRBV6-5 and J usage is TRBJ2-3; 8 nucleotides match TRBD1. The CDR3 runs to 15 residues. Trimming took 2 bases from V and 6 from J; bases not matched to a gene: 7. Germline CDR1 MNHEY, CDR2 SVGAGI. CDR3 in amino acids: CASSYQDRVTDTQYF. CDR3 DNA sequence: TGTGCCAGCAGTTACCAGGACAGGGTTACGGATACGCAGTATTTT.

This clonotype has ten or more counts. The J gene is TRBJ1-1, the V gene TRBV7-2; 8 bases are shared with TRBD1. V dropped 4 bases and J dropped 1; count of bases not matched to a gene: 11. CDR1 is SGHTA, CDR2 FQGNSA, per germline. The CDR3 runs to 17 residues. The CDR3 nucleotides read TGTGCCAGCAGCTCCAAGCGGGGGACAGGACGGAACACTGAAGCTTTCTTT. This translates into CASSSKRGTGRNTEAFF.

This clonotype was seen at least ten times. The chain recombines TRBV4-3 with TRBJ2-1; perhaps TRBD2 as D (5 bases). In germline, CDR1 is LGHNA, CDR2 YSLEER. V was clipped by 2 bases and J by 6 bases, with 14 bases between them. The CDR3 has 15 amino acids. Here the CDR3 DNA reads TGCGCCAGCAGCCAAATCACCGGACTCCCCAATGAGCAGTTCTTC. It translates to CASSQITGLPNEQFF.

The V call is TRBV20-1, the J call TRBJ1-1; 7 bases fit TRBD1. CDR1 and CDR2 from the germline V gene are DFQATT and SNEGSKA (reference sequence). Unmatched junction bases numbered 8, after V lost 0 bases and J lost 4 bases. The CDR3 is 15 residues long. The CDR3: CSARDPQGGGTEAFF. CDR3 sequence (DNA): TGCAGTGCTAGAGATCCCCAGGGGGGAGGCACTGAAGCTTTCTTT.

This clonotype was seen at least ten times. V usage is TRBV4-1 and J usage is TRBJ2-1; 8 positions agree with TRBD1. The J segment lost 5 bases and the V segment lost 1 base, leaving 13 bases of the junction unmatched. This CDR3 spans 18 amino acids. The germline gives CDR1 MGHRA, CDR2 YSYEKL. CDR3 bases: TGCGCCAGCAGCCAAGCATGGTATGGGACAGGCAGTAACAATGAGCAGTTCTTC. It yields the protein CASSQAWYGTGSNNEQFF.

In this sample, this clonotype turned up many times. The CDR3 nucleotides read TGCAGTGCTAAGACCCTCCGGGACCAAAGGCCGGGAGAGACCCAGTACTTC. Translation gives CSAKTLRDQRPGETQYF. The chain is built from TRBV20-1 and TRBJ2-5; perhaps D is TRBD1 or TRBD2 (5 bases each). This CDR3 is built from 17 residues. The germline V gene has CDR1 DFQATT and CDR2 SNEGSKA (reference sequence). Trimming left V 4 bases short and J 4 bases short, with 25 bases between.

This clonotype was seen many times. The chain combines TRBV6-2 or TRBV6-3 with TRBJ1-6; D is unclear. CDR3 size: 13 residues. V lost 2 bases, J lost 9 bases, and 8 bases lay in between. Germline V CDR1 and CDR2: MNHEY, SVGEGT. In DNA, the CDR3 is TGTGCCAGCAGTTACCCGGCCCTTTCACCCCTCCACTTT. Protein product: CASSYPALSPLHF.

The gene calls are TRBV7-6 and TRBJ2-5; D is undetermined. Per germline, CDR1 SGHVS and CDR2 FNYEAQ. This CDR3 contains 12 residues. V lost 4 bases, J lost 0 bases, and 3 bases lay in between. The CDR3 DNA reads as TGTGCCAGCAGCTCTTACCAAGAGACCCAGTACTTC. It encodes CASSSYQETQYF.

This clonotype was picked up many times. V gene TRBV5-1 combines with J gene TRBJ2-2; 9 nucleotides agree with TRBD2. Trimming cost V 0 bases and J 0 bases; bases outside gene matches: 3. The CDR3 consists of 17 residues. Per the germline V gene, CDR1 is SGHRS and CDR2 is YFSETQ. DNA of the CDR3: TGCGCCAGCAGCTTGGTGGCTAGCGGGGCGAACACCGGGGAGCTGTTTTTT. Protein product: CASSLVASGANTGELFF.